This T cell receptor beta chain was documented in a study of Ad26.COV2.S vaccination and SARS-CoV-2 variants. Treatment specified: around 19 received Ad26.COV2.S at low or high dose, single or two shots; roughly five received placebo; per-sample allocation not given. On day 63 after the first injection, vaccine and placebo recipients gave samples. Looked up from germline, CDR1 is LGHDT and CDR2 is YNNKEL (reference sequence). The CDR3 extends over 17 amino acids. Trimming took off 1 base at V and 6 bases at J, with 22 bases between the two ends. Data came from immunoSEQ multiplex PCR; TCRdb stores just in-frame clones and leaves some out. The table includes 450,000 to 550,000 clones, roughly nine tenths detected once.

This sequence originates from a person aged 18-60 years who received the Ad26.COV2.S COVID-19 vaccine or a placebo. The chain joins TRBV3-1 (or the pseudogene TRBV3-2) to TRBJ2-7; D may be TRBD2 (7 bases). The sample was peripheral blood, taken in a trial of Ad26.COV2.S vaccine versus placebo. CDR3 region: CASSQAGGERGGLEQYF. CDR3 DNA: TGTGCCAGCAGCCAAGCGGGGGGCGAGAGGGGGGGCCTCGAGCAGTACTTC.